The 18 T cell receptor beta chains below all came from one sample that was sequenced in a study of vaccination effects on CD4 cells after COVID-19. The method was immunoSEQ multiplex PCR; TCRdb's version includes in-frame clones alone and lacks a portion of them. This sample has tens of thousands of clones; around 70% occur once, and the top ten carry roughly 1.7%. Expansion of antigen-specific CD4+ T cells with viral peptide pools was carried out by the ViraFEST assay before sequencing. After roughly 10 days in culture, the CD4+ T cells were isolated. These receptors have no known antigen. The sample here was CD4+ T cells from PBMCs cultured with HCoV-229E spike peptides, taken before COVID-19 vaccination. These receptors were obtained from a human donor who received a COVID-19 vaccine.

This clone was observed a few times. V usage is TRBV19 and J usage is TRBJ2-1; 9 bases agree with TRBD1. This CDR3 has 16 amino acids. The trim removed 4 bases at V and 5 bases at J, leaving 9 bases unmatched. CDR1 and CDR2 (germline): LNHDA, SQIVND (reference sequence). CDR3 loop: CASSTPRTGANNEQFF. CDR3 sequence (DNA): TGTGCCAGTAGTACCCCGAGGACAGGGGCGAACAATGAGCAGTTCTTC.

This clone was found a few times. The V call is TRBV10-1, the J call TRBJ1-1; TRBD1 aligns across 8 bases. The V gene end was trimmed by 2 bases and the J gene end by 1 base; junction bases not matched to a gene: 3. The CDR3 sequence is 15 residues long. Germline CDR1 is WNHNN and CDR2 is SYGVQD (reference sequence). For the CDR3, the DNA is TGCGCCAGCAGTGAGAGGACAGGGAAGAACACTGAAGCTTTCTTT. Residues: CASSERTGKNTEAFF.

The V call is TRBV6-4, the J call TRBJ1-5; 7 bases are a match to TRBD1. There are 13 residues in the CDR3. Germline loops: CDR1 MRHNA, CDR2 SNTAGT. With 5 bases clipped from V and 7 bases from J, the junction kept 5 bases outside the gene matches. The CDR3 is CASSLSRGQPQHF. The CDR3 bases are TGTGCCAGCAGTTTATCCAGGGGGCAGCCCCAGCATTTT.

This chain joins TRBV18 and TRBJ2-3; 12 positions match TRBD2. The CDR3 is 18 residues long. The germline CDR1 and CDR2 sequences are KGHSH and LQKENI. After removal of 5 bases from V and 0 bases from J, the junction contained 9 bases not matched to a gene. Here the CDR3 DNA reads TGTGCCAGCTCATCAGGGACTAGCGGGCTACTTAGCACAGATACGCAGTATTTT. Its translation: CASSSGTSGLLSTDTQYF.

The chain recombines TRBV7-2 with TRBJ1-5, with D maybe TRBD1 (5 bases). The CDR3 is made up of 16 amino acids. V was clipped by 1 base and J by 9 bases, with 19 bases between them. Germline assignment: CDR1 SGHTA and CDR2 FQGNSA. This CDR3 reads CASSLVGSGGRGPQHF. CDR3 DNA: TGTGCCAGCAGCTTAGTTGGCAGCGGGGGGAGGGGGCCCCAGCATTTT.

V is TRBV7-2 and J is TRBJ2-3, with 10 positions matching TRBD2. V was clipped by 7 bases and J by 8 bases; unmatched bases: 9. Germline CDR1 and CDR2: SGHTA and FQGNSA. This CDR3 has 14 residues. The CDR3 sequence is CASNERGGLGTQYF. The CDR3 coding sequence is TGTGCCAGCAACGAGCGGGGGGGCCTGGGTACGCAGTATTTT.

The chain is built from TRBV7-8 and TRBJ1-4; D might be TRBD1 (5 bases). CDR1 is SGHVS and CDR2 is FQNEAQ in the germline V gene. V lost 0 bases and J 5 bases, leaving 10 bases between the germline ends. The length of the CDR3 is 15 residues. The CDR3 coding sequence is TGTGCCAGCAGCTTAGCGCAGGGACCCAATGAAAAACTGTTTTTT. This gives the protein CASSLAQGPNEKLFF.

The table lists this clone with a few counts. J is TRBJ1-1 and V is TRBV7-2; D remains ambiguous. Germline V gene data show CDR1 as SGHTA and CDR2 as FQGNSA. This CDR3 is built from 14 residues. Trimming removed 5 bases from V and 4 bases from J, with 14 bases in between. CDR3 nucleotides: TGTGCCAGCAGCCTCCTAGGAGGCCGCACTGAAGCTTTCTTT. It specifies CASSLLGGRTEAFF.

This CDR3 is CASSSQGLPGELFF. The DNA of the CDR3 is TGTGCCAGCAGCTCTCAGGGATTACCCGGGGAGCTGTTTTTT. The J gene is TRBJ2-2, the V gene TRBV9, with a tentative D call TRBD1 (5 bases). Germline CDR1 and CDR2: SGDLS and YYNGEE. The CDR3 extends over 14 amino acids. Trimming shortened V by 4 bases and J by 6 bases, and 13 bases separated the two germline ends. The full variable domain, completed using reference TRBV9 and TRBJ2-2, is DSGVTQTPKHLITATGQRVTLRCSPRSGDLSVYWYQQSLDQGLQFLIQYYNGEERAKGNILERFSAQQFPDLHSELNLSSLELGDSALYFCASSSQGLPGELFFGEGSRLTVL.

The chain uses TRBV15 and TRBJ1-1; no firm D call. Germline CDR1 and CDR2: LNHNV and YYDKDF (reference sequence). The CDR3 consists of 14 residues. Trimming took 0 bases from V and 1 from J, leaving 6 bases between them. The CDR3 region is CATSREGRNTEAFF. CDR3 nucleotide sequence: TGTGCCACCAGCAGAGAAGGCCGGAACACTGAAGCTTTCTTT.

V usage is TRBV6-5 and J usage is TRBJ2-1; TRBD1 matches at 9 bases. V was clipped by 6 bases and J by 1 base; unmatched bases: 1. Germline V gene data show CDR1 as MNHEY and CDR2 as SVGAGI. The CDR3 sequence is 14 residues long. CDR3 in amino acids: CASRDRGSYNEQFF. The CDR3 DNA follows: TGTGCCAGCAGGGACAGGGGTTCCTACAATGAGCAGTTCTTC.

The chain recombines TRBV7-2 with TRBJ2-2, with TRBD1 matching 10 bases. Germline trimming cut 2 bases from V and 15 bases from J; bases unmatched to any gene: 18. CDR3 length equals 17 residues. CDR1 SGHTA and CDR2 FQGNSA come from the germline V gene. The CDR3 DNA reads TGTGCCAGCAGCTTACAACACACGACAGGGGGCTCGGTGAGGGTGTTTTTT. It encodes CASSLQHTTGGSVRVFF.

The gene calls are TRBV10-1 and TRBJ1-1, with 8 nucleotides matching TRBD1. From germline, CDR1 is WNHNN and CDR2 SYGVQD (reference sequence). V dropped 0 bases and J dropped 4; count of bases not matched to a gene: 19. The CDR3 extends over 20 amino acids. CDR3 DNA sequence: TGCGCCAGCAGTGAGTCGACTTCCCGGACAGGGAATTTTAGGAGCACTGAAGCTTTCTTT. Protein: CASSESTSRTGNFRSTEAFF.

This rearrangement joins TRBV18 to TRBJ2-1; D is undetermined. CDR3 length equals 16 residues. V was clipped by 3 bases and J by 0 bases, with 12 bases between them. Germline CDR1 reads KGHSH; CDR2 reads LQKENI. This chain's CDR3 is CASSPPSSSSYNEQFF. The CDR3 region has the DNA TGTGCCAGCTCACCTCCGTCTTCGAGCTCCTACAATGAGCAGTTCTTC. Combining the CDR3 with reference TRBV18 and TRBJ2-1 gives the whole variable domain NAGVMQNPRHLVRRRGQEARLRCSPMKGHSHVYWYRQLPEEGLKFMVYLQKENIIDESGMPKERFSAEFPKEGPSILRIQQVVRGDSAAYFCASSPPSSSSYNEQFFGPGTRLTVL.

The gene calls are TRBV3-1 (or the pseudogene TRBV3-2) and TRBJ2-4; D may be TRBD1 or TRBD2 (5 bases each). Trimming took off 4 bases at V and 1 base at J, with 11 bases between the two ends. The CDR3 sequence is 15 residues long. The V gene's germline CDR1 is LGHDT and CDR2 YNNKEL (reference sequence). The CDR3 nucleotides are TGTGCCAGCAGCCCCCGCAGGGAGGCCAAAAACATTCAGTACTTC. This gives the protein CASSPRREAKNIQYF.

This clone was counted a few times. The rearrangement joins TRBV3-1 (or the pseudogene TRBV3-2) to TRBJ2-2; the D call may be TRBD1 or TRBD2 (6 bases each). The CDR3 is 19 amino acids. V lost 6 bases to trimming and J lost 0 bases, with 23 bases between them. Per the germline V gene, CDR1 is LGHDT and CDR2 is YNNKEL (reference sequence). The CDR3 sequence: CASSQQTIRGPANTGELFF. In DNA form, the CDR3 reads TGTGCCAGCAGTCAACAAACGATCCGGGGGCCCGCGAACACCGGGGAGCTGTTTTTT.

The chain couples TRBV19 to TRBJ2-1; perhaps TRBD1 as D (6 bases). The V end lost 6 bases, the J end lost 4 bases, and 13 bases lay between the germline ends. CDR3 length: 14 amino acids. Germline CDR1 is LNHDA and CDR2 is SQIVND (reference sequence). DNA of the CDR3: TGTGCCAGTAGCACCTGGACAGATTACAATGAGCAGTTCTTC. It codes for CASSTWTDYNEQFF. Full variable domain (missing parts from reference TRBV19 and TRBJ2-1): DGGITQSPKYLFRKEGQNVTLSCEQNLNHDAMYWYRQDPGQGLRLIYYSQIVNDFQKGDIAEGYSVSREKKESFPLTVTSAQKNPTAFYLCASSTWTDYNEQFFGPGTRLTVL.

This chain connects TRBV4-3 to TRBJ2-1; 8 nucleotides match TRBD2. Germline loops: CDR1 LGHNA, CDR2 YSLEER. Losses at the gene ends were 1 base for V and 10 bases for J; bases not matched to a gene: 6. The CDR3 totals 14 residues. CDR3 sequence reads: CASSQVGTREEQFF. The CDR3 coding sequence is TGCGCCAGCAGCCAAGTTGGGACTAGGGAGGAGCAGTTCTTC.